This T cell receptor beta chain was documented in a study of Tregs in tolerant kidney transplant recipients. Findings of the study overall: Nucleotide sequences could not be compared across some patients' samples due to primer changes.

This clone showed up just once. Its antigen is unknown. This table comes from immunoSEQ multiplex PCR, and its TCRdb copy is limited to in-frame clones, with some not included. This sample has about 94,000 clones, with roughly 93% found just once. The TCR was taken from a human donor who received a combined kidney and bone marrow transplant. The sequences come from CD4+ T cells from blood, collected before the transplant.

The CDR3 here is CASSLGASGSLETQYF. In DNA, the CDR3 is TGTGCCAGCAGCTTAGGTGCTAGCGGGAGCCTAGAGACCCAGTACTTC. The chain has TRBV11-2 and TRBJ2-5; 10 bases align to TRBD2. The germline V gene has CDR1 SGHAT and CDR2 FQNNGV. This CDR3 is 16 amino acids long. V was pared by 1 base and J by 4 bases, with 6 bases of the junction left unmatched.